This TCR beta chain is from a study of read filtering for tumor transcriptome and immune sequencing. Molecular barcoded adaptors covering alpha/delta and beta/gamma chains were used on roughly 400 ng RNA. TCRdb reprocessed the reads with MiXCR, giving one entry per CDR3 protein. The table lists over 55,000 distinct CDR3 sequences, approximately 13% of them singletons. The length of the CDR3 is 14 residues. As regards this clonotype: At one end the junction does not follow the germline gene, possibly because of a read error.

The sequenced sample consisted of a population of CD138-negative cells sorted from bone marrow. The chain links TRBV12-3 or TRBV12-4 to TRBJ2-1; the match to TRBD2 covers 13 bases. This receptor was taken from a donor at least 40 years old with multiple myeloma. CDR3 in amino acids: CASSWTSGSPQTVF. The CDR3 DNA follows: TGTGCCAGCAGTTGGACTAGCGGGAGTCCCCAAACGGTCTTC.